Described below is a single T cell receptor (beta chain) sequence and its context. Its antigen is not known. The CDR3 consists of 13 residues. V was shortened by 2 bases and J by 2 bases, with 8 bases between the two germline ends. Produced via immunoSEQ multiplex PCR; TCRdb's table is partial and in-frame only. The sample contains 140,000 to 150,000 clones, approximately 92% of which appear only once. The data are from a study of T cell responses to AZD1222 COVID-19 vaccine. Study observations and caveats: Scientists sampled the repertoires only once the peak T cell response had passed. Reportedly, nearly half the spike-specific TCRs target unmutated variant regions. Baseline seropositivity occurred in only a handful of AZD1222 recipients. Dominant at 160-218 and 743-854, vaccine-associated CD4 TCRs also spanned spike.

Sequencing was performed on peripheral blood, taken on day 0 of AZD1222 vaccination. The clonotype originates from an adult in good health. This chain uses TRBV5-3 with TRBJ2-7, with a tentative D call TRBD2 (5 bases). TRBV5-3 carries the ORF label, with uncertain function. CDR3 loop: CARSLSGAYEQYF. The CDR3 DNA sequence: TGTGCCAGAAGCTTAAGCGGTGCCTACGAGCAGTACTTC.